This T cell receptor beta chain emerged from a study of blood T cell repertoires in COVID-19. Across the study: Sample material is recorded as cDNA or gDNA derived from T cells, B-cell-depleted T cells, or PBMCs.

Sequencing used immunoSEQ multiplex PCR; TCRdb keeps in-frame clones, though not all of them. The sample lists around 130,000 clones; roughly nine tenths were seen once. V shed 2 bases, J shed 6 bases, and the junction held 5 bases outside the gene matches. Germline CDR1 and CDR2: SGHRS and YFSETQ. The CDR3 contains 15 residues. Sequencing was performed on peripheral blood. The gene calls are TRBV5-1 and TRBJ2-3; TRBD2 agrees at 11 bases. The TCR comes from a man aged 45-65 years with active COVID-19. CDR3 residues: CASSFLAGGMDTQYF. CDR3 DNA: TGCGCCAGCAGCTTTCTAGCGGGAGGTATGGATACGCAGTATTTT.